This TCR beta chain was found in a study of cytomegalovirus exposure and HLA in healthy donors. With 60 Vbeta and 13 Jbeta primers, the PCR was carried out. Assay: immunoSEQ multiplex PCR; the TCRdb copy retains only in-frame clones and omits some. The sample lists 120,000 to 150,000 clones, 75% to 90% occurring once. V lost 2 bases, J lost 6 bases, and 11 bases lay in between. CDR3 length: 14 amino acids. Looked up from germline, CDR1 is MNHNS and CDR2 is SASEGT. This clone was observed a handful of times. Its antigen remains unknown. Study results and limitations: Earlier analysis yielded a pattern in which most TCR beta V segments were productive about 90% or about 30% of the time. Evidence from a later analysis indicated that most CMV-associated TCR beta chains looked HLA-restricted. As was reported, the HLA-A and HLA-B alleles of most subjects were accurately predicted from TCR beta sequences.

Sequencing was performed on PBMCs. The TCR was taken from a female donor in good health and CMV-seronegative. V and J are TRBV6-1 and TRBJ1-5; D uncertain. The CDR3 region is CASSERSGGQPQHF. The CDR3 DNA reads as TGTGCCAGCAGTGAAAGGAGTGGTGGTCAGCCCCAGCATTTT.